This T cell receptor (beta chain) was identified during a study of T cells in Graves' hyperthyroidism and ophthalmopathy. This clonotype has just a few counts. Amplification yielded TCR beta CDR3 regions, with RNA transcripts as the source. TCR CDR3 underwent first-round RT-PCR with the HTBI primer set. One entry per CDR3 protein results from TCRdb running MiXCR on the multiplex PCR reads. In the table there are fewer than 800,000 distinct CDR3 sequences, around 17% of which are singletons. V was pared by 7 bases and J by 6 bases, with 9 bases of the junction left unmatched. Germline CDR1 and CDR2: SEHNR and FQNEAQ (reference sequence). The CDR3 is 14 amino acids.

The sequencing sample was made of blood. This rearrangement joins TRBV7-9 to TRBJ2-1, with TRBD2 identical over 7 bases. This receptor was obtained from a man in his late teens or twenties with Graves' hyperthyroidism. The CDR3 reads CASTDGRKPNEQFF. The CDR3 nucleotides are TGTGCCAGCACTGACGGGAGGAAACCCAATGAGCAGTTCTTC. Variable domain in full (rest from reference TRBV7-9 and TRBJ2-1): DTGVSQNPRHKITKRGQNVTFRCDPISEHNRLYWYRQTLGQGPEFLTYFQNEAQLEKSRLLSDRFSAERPKGSFSTLEIQRTEQGDSAMYLCASTDGRKPNEQFFGPGTRLTVL.